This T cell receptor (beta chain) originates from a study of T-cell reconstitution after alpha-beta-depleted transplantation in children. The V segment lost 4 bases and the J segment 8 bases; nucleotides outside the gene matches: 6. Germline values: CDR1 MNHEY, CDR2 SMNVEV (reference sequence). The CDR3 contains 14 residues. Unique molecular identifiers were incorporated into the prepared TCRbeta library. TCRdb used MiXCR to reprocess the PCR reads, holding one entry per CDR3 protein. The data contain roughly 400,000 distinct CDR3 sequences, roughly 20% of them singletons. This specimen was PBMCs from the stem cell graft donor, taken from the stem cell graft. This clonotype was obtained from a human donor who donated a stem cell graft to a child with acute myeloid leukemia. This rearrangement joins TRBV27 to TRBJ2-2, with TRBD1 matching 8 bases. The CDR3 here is CASSYQGARGELFF. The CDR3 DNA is TGTGCCAGCAGTTACCAGGGGGCGCGGGGGGAGCTGTTTTTT.